The 15 T cell receptor beta chains below come from one sample, sequenced in a study of read filtering for tumor transcriptome and immune sequencing. From roughly 390 ng of RNA, a library with molecular barcoded alpha/delta and beta/gamma adaptors was made. A single record per CDR3 protein comes from TCRdb applying MiXCR to the reads. The sample holds some 130,000 distinct CDR3 sequences, under 15% seen once. The sequencing sample was made of a population of CD138-negative cells sorted from bone marrow. Every receptor here comes from a donor at least 40 years old with multiple myeloma.

In this sample, this clonotype turned up a few times. V gene TRBV20-1 combines with J gene TRBJ2-2; 11 positions agree with TRBD2. CDR3 length: 15 amino acids. Trimming cost V 5 bases and J 5 bases; bases outside gene matches: 7. Germline CDR1 and CDR2: DFQATT and SNEGSKA (reference sequence). The CDR3 DNA is TGCAGTGCTCTTTATAGCGGGAGGGCTACCGGGGAGCTGTTTTTT. Amino acid sequence: CSALYSGRATGELFF.

About this clonotype: The junction shows a germline mismatch at one end, possibly a read error. This chain joins TRBV5-1 and TRBJ2-6; the D call may be TRBD1 or TRBD2 (5 bases each). The CDR3 consists of 17 residues. Germline lookup yields CDR1 SGHRS and CDR2 YFSETQ. The CDR3 spells CASSLGDHRSGANDLTF. CDR3 in DNA: TGCGCCAGCAGCTTGGGGGACCATCGCTCTGGGGCCAACGACCTGACTTTC.

This clonotype was seen repeatedly, ten times or more. This chain joins TRBV29-1 and TRBJ2-5, with TRBD1 as a possible D gene (8 bases). Germline loops: CDR1 SQVTM, CDR2 ANQGSEA. This CDR3 has 12 residues. V lost 0 bases to trimming and J lost 13 bases, with 15 bases between them. CDR3 sequence: CSVEDGRDRRYF. In DNA form, the CDR3 reads TGCAGCGTTGAAGATGGGAGGGACAGGCGGTACTTC.

This clonotype has at least ten counts. The V call is TRBV20-1, the J call TRBJ2-3; D gene ambiguous. The germline gives CDR1 DFQATT, CDR2 SNEGSKA (reference sequence). CDR3 length: 12 residues. V lost 1 base and J 6 bases, leaving 8 bases between the germline ends. CDR3 sequence: CSARVGFDTQYF. CDR3 nucleotide sequence: TGCAGTGCTAGAGTAGGTTTTGATACGCAGTATTTT.

This clonotype was observed many times. The rearrangement uses TRBV7-2 and TRBJ2-1, with 12 bases fitting TRBD2. After removal of 5 bases from V and 12 bases from J, the junction contained 17 bases not matched to a gene. The CDR3 consists of 17 residues. CDR1 and CDR2 (germline): SGHTA, FQGNSA. The CDR3 DNA reads TGTGCCAGCAGCCTAGGTTGGATGTCTAGCGGGGGGGCCGGGCAGTTCTTC. Its protein product is CASSLGWMSSGGAGQFF.

In this sample, this clonotype turned up many times. This rearrangement joins TRBV20-1 to TRBJ1-4, with D uncertain. This CDR3 spans 14 amino acids. Per the germline V gene, CDR1 is DFQATT and CDR2 is SNEGSKA (reference sequence). With 6 bases removed from V and 0 bases from J, the gap between germline ends came to 11 bases. CDR3 sequence (DNA): TGCAGTGCCATCCAAAGGGCAACTAATGAAAAACTGTTTTTT. Protein: CSAIQRATNEKLFF.

The table lists this clonotype with many counts. V gene TRBV20-1 combines with J gene TRBJ1-5, with D perhaps TRBD1 (5 bases). Looked up from germline, CDR1 is DFQATT and CDR2 is SNEGSKA (reference sequence). The ends were cut back, 0 bases at V and 6 bases at J, with 18 bases in the middle. The CDR3 is 16 residues long. CDR3 amino acids: CSARDGGLWTGQPQHF. The CDR3 DNA is TGCAGTGCTAGAGATGGGGGGTTGTGGACGGGTCAGCCCCAGCATTTT.

Ten or more counts support this clonotype. CDR3 sequence reads: CSARSGSGGETQYF. The CDR3 nucleotides read TGCAGTGCCCGTAGCGGGAGCGGGGGAGAGACCCAGTACTTC. The chain links TRBV20-1 to TRBJ2-5; 9 nucleotides line up with TRBD2. The CDR3 is made up of 14 amino acids. The germline gives CDR1 DFQATT, CDR2 SNEGSKA (reference sequence). Trimming removed 6 bases from V and 4 bases from J; junction bases left unmatched: 9.

This clonotype was recorded many times. This chain joins TRBV28 and TRBJ2-3; possibly TRBD2 for D (6 bases). The CDR3 consists of 15 residues. Germline V gene sequence: CDR1 MDHEN, CDR2 SYDVKM. Between the trimmed V and J ends, which lost 4 bases and 2 bases, there was a span of 13 bases. The CDR3 loop reads CASSSPGGTTDTQYF. As DNA, the CDR3 is TGTGCCAGCAGTTCCCCAGGAGGGACCACAGATACGCAGTATTTT. Looking up the rest from reference TRBV28 and TRBJ2-3 gives the full variable domain: DVKVTQSSRYLVKRTGEKVFLECVQDMDHENMFWYRQDPGLGLRLIYFSYDVKMKEKGDIPEGYSVSREKKERFSLILESASTNQTSMYLCASSSPGGTTDTQYFGPGTRLTVL.

This clonotype has at least ten counts. The gene calls are TRBV7-2 and TRBJ2-7; 10 bases map to TRBD2. There are 14 residues in the CDR3. After removal of 1 base from V and 6 bases from J, the junction contained 3 bases not matched to a gene. Germline V gene data show CDR1 as SGHTA and CDR2 as FQGNSA. As DNA, the CDR3 is TGTGCCAGCAGCTTAGTGGCTAGCGGGGGCGAGCAGTACTTC. Protein product: CASSLVASGGEQYF.

This clonotype has ten or more counts. This chain connects TRBV11-2 to TRBJ1-1; 9 bases line up with TRBD1. This CDR3 has 15 amino acids. V shed 5 bases, J shed 1 base, and the junction held 5 bases outside the gene matches. CDR1 and CDR2 (germline): SGHAT, FQNNGV. This CDR3 reads CASSLTGGRNTEAFF. The CDR3, as DNA: TGTGCCAGCAGCCTGACAGGGGGGAGGAACACTGAAGCTTTCTTT.

By share of the sample, this clonotype is medium-sized (0.01 to 0.1%). The chain carries TRBV29-1 and TRBJ2-1; 9 bases are shared with TRBD2. The CDR3 extends over 13 amino acids. Germline values: CDR1 SQVTM, CDR2 ANQGSEA. The trim removed 7 bases at V and 9 bases at J, leaving 10 bases unmatched. In DNA form, the CDR3 reads TGCAGCGCGCGTCCGCGGGAGGGCATTGAGCAGTTCTTC. Its protein product is CSARPREGIEQFF.

This clonotype was seen ten or more times. This chain joins TRBV20-1 and TRBJ2-1; TRBD2 is a possible D gene (5 bases). Germline CDR1 DFQATT, CDR2 SNEGSKA (reference sequence). Trimming took 2 bases from V and 4 from J, leaving 9 bases between them. This CDR3 region has 13 residues. CDR3 in DNA: TGCAGTGCTAGACTAGCCAGATACAATGAGCAGTTCTTC. Protein product: CSARLARYNEQFF.

This clonotype was observed a handful of times. This chain joins TRBV20-1 and TRBJ2-7; tentative D call: TRBD1 (9 bases). Germline CDR1 reads DFQATT; CDR2 reads SNEGSKA (reference sequence). V was trimmed by 1 base and J by 4 bases, leaving 29 bases between them. The CDR3 consists of 19 residues. The CDR3 bases are TGCAGTGCTAGAGCAGCGGGAGCCGGGACAGGGTATTTTAGTTACGAGCAGTACTTC. Amino acid sequence: CSARAAGAGTGYFSYEQYF.

This clonotype was recorded many times. The rearrangement links TRBV14 to TRBJ2-6, with D possibly being TRBD2 (6 bases). The germline V and J ends were trimmed by 2 bases and 0 bases, with 14 bases remaining between them. The CDR3 runs 18 residues. Germline CDR1 is SGHDN and CDR2 is FVKESK. This chain's CDR3 is CASSQPAGRISGANVLTF. In DNA, the CDR3 is TGTGCCAGCAGCCAACCCGCGGGACGGATCTCTGGGGCCAACGTCCTGACTTTC.